This T cell receptor (beta chain) stems from a study of blood T cell repertoires in COVID-19. Study in general: The origin of the acute and convalescent COVID-19 samples was the United States, Italy and Spain.

V was trimmed by 7 bases and J by 0 bases, leaving 18 bases between them. Germline CDR1 reads LNHDA; CDR2 reads SQIVND (reference sequence). CDR3 length: 16 residues. The assay was immunoSEQ multiplex PCR, and TCRdb's table has in-frame clones only and misses some. The sample has 190,000 or so clones; roughly 88% are singletons. This TCR was sampled from a woman aged 25 to 45 with acute or convalescent COVID-19. The gene calls are TRBV19 and TRBJ1-1; D is undetermined. The sequenced sample was peripheral blood. The CDR3 here is CASTRDFGHLNTEAFF. The CDR3 DNA sequence: TGTGCCAGTACCCGTGATTTTGGTCACTTGAACACTGAAGCTTTCTTT.